The rows below give T cell receptor beta chains drawn from one sample of a study of blood T cells in healthy people across ages. Each CDR3 protein is one row after TCRdb ran MiXCR on the 5' RACE reads. Of about 750,000 distinct CDR3 sequences listed, approximately 55% are singletons. Specimen: blood. All receptors come from a man at least 80 years old in good health. Both conserved end residues are part of each CDR3. D genes are given only for firm matches. Some rows have no size entry. The others give once, few or many, or a class for an expanded clone.

D gene: TRBD2
V gene: TRBV9
J gene: TRBJ2-3
clone size: NA
CDR3 DNA: TGTGCCAGCAGCGTACGGCGAGGGAGGGGCGCAGATACGCAGTATTTT
CDR3 protein: CASSVRRGRGADTQYF

D gene: TRBD2
V gene: TRBV4-2
J gene: TRBJ2-7
clone size: few
CDR3 DNA: TGTGCCAGCAGCCAAGATGGGACTAGGTCCGAGCAGTACTTC
CDR3 protein: CASSQDGTRSEQYF

D gene: TRBD2
V gene: TRBV5-1
J gene: TRBJ2-1
clone size: NA
CDR3 DNA: TGCGCCAGCAGCCCGGGACTAGCGGGAGTAACCTCCTACAATGAGCAGTTCTTC
CDR3 protein: CASSPGLAGVTSYNEQFF

D gene: TRBD1
V gene: TRBV5-1
J gene: TRBJ2-7
clone size: NA
CDR3 DNA: TGCGCCAGCAGCGAAGCTCCCCAGGGGGCGCGGGTACCCTACGAGCAGTACTTC
CDR3 protein: CASSEAPQGARVPYEQYF

D gene: TRBD2
V gene: TRBV6-2/TRBV6-3
J gene: TRBJ2-1
clone size: few
CDR3 DNA: TGTGCCAGCAGCCCACTAGCGGGACACGGTGAGCAGTTCTTC
CDR3 protein: CASSPLAGHGEQFF

D gene: NA
V gene: TRBV20-1
J gene: TRBJ1-5
clone size: once
CDR3 DNA: TGCAGTGCTAGAGAAGATAGCAATCAGCCCCAGCATTTT
CDR3 protein: CSAREDSNQPQHF

D gene: NA
V gene: TRBV20-1
J gene: TRBJ2-3
clone size: NA
CDR3 DNA: TGCAGTGCTCATGGTTTGGGTCCCACAGATACGCAGTATTTT
CDR3 protein: CSAHGLGPTDTQYF

D gene: TRBD2
V gene: TRBV5-1
J gene: TRBJ2-1
clone size: few
CDR3 DNA: TGCGCCAGCAGCTTTCGCGGGAGAGACAATGAGCAGTTCTTC
CDR3 protein: CASSFRGRDNEQFF

D gene: TRBD1
V gene: TRBV5-1
J gene: TRBJ2-5
clone size: NA
CDR3 DNA: TGCGCCAGCAGCTTCGGGACAGGGAAGGAGACCCAGTACTTC
CDR3 protein: CASSFGTGKETQYF

D gene: TRBD2
V gene: TRBV7-9
J gene: TRBJ2-1
clone size: NA
CDR3 DNA: TGTGCCAGCAGCTTAGGGTGGGTAGGTACTAGCGGTACCCGACCCCATGAGCAGTTCTTC
CDR3 protein: CASSLGWVGTSGTRPHEQFF

D gene: NA
V gene: TRBV20-1
J gene: TRBJ2-3
clone size: once
CDR3 DNA: TGCAGTGCTACAACGGGAGAAACAGATACGCAGTATTTT
CDR3 protein: CSATTGETDTQYF

D gene: NA
V gene: TRBV2
J gene: TRBJ2-5
clone size: NA
CDR3 DNA: TGTGCCAGCCAGGGGATGGAGACCCAGTACTTC
CDR3 protein: CASQGMETQYF

D gene: TRBD2
V gene: TRBV25-1
J gene: TRBJ2-1
clone size: NA
CDR3 DNA: TGTGCCAGCAGTGAATTCGGCGGGAGGGCCGTCAATGAGCAGTTCTTC
CDR3 protein: CASSEFGGRAVNEQFF

D gene: NA
V gene: TRBV2
J gene: TRBJ1-6
clone size: few
CDR3 DNA: TGTGCCAGCAAAGCCGGGGGAAATAATTCACCCCTCCACTTT
CDR3 protein: CASKAGGNNSPLHF

D gene: NA
V gene: TRBV5-1
J gene: TRBJ1-6
clone size: few
CDR3 DNA: TGCGCCAGCAGCGCGGGAAATCTCGGGACCTCTTCACCCCTCCACTTT
CDR3 protein: CASSAGNLGTSSPLHF

D gene: NA
V gene: TRBV9
J gene: TRBJ2-5
clone size: NA
CDR3 DNA: TGTGCCAGCAGCGCGGGACCGACCGGAGAGACCCAGTACTTC
CDR3 protein: CASSAGPTGETQYF

D gene: TRBD1
V gene: TRBV12-3/TRBV12-4
J gene: TRBJ2-1
clone size: NA
CDR3 DNA: TGTGCCAGCAGTTTGGGGGTAGGGGGCGACGAGCAGTTATTC
CDR3 protein: CASSLGVGGDEQLF

D gene: NA
V gene: TRBV14
J gene: TRBJ1-2
clone size: few
CDR3 DNA: TGTGCCAGCAGCACACAGGGTTTCGGTGGCTACACCTTC
CDR3 protein: CASSTQGFGGYTF

D gene: TRBD1
V gene: TRBV10-3
J gene: TRBJ2-1
clone size: NA
CDR3 DNA: TGTGCCATCAGTGAGTGGGACAGGACCCCCTCCTACGAGCAGTTCTTC
CDR3 protein: CAISEWDRTPSYEQFF

D gene: NA
V gene: TRBV27
J gene: TRBJ1-1
clone size: NA
CDR3 DNA: TGTGCCAGCAGTTTGTGGGAGAACACTGAAGCTTTCTTT
CDR3 protein: CASSLWENTEAFF

D gene: TRBD1
V gene: TRBV6-5
J gene: TRBJ2-7
clone size: NA
CDR3 DNA: TGTGCCAGCAGTTACACCAGGACAGGGCCCTCCTACAATGAGCAGTACTTC
CDR3 protein: CASSYTRTGPSYNEQYF

D gene: TRBD1
V gene: TRBV5-1
J gene: TRBJ2-7
clone size: NA
CDR3 DNA: TGCGCCAGCAGCTTCCGGACAGGGGCCACCTACGAGCAGTACTTC
CDR3 protein: CASSFRTGATYEQYF

D gene: TRBD1
V gene: TRBV20-1
J gene: TRBJ2-7
clone size: few
CDR3 DNA: TGCAGTGCTAGTGCGCCCCCCCGACAGGGAAGCTCCTACGAGCAGTACTTC
CDR3 protein: CSASAPPRQGSSYEQYF

D gene: TRBD2
V gene: TRBV5-1
J gene: TRBJ2-3
clone size: NA
CDR3 DNA: TGCGCCAGCAGCACAGGCGGGCGGGAGACACAGCACAGATACGCGTATTTT
CDR3 protein: CASSTGGRETQHRYAYF